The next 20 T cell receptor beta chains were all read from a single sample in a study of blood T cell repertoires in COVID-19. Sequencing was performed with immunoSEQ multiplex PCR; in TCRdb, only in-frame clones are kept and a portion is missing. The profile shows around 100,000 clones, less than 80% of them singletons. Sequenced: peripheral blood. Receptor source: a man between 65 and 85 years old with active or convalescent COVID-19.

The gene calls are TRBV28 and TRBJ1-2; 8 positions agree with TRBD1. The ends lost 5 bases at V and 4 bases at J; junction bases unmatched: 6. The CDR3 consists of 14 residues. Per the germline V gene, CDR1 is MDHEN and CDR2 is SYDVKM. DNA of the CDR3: TGTGCCAGCAGTGCGTCGGACAGGGCCTATGGCTACACCTTC. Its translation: CASSASDRAYGYTF.

This chain's CDR3 is CASSPHAGTTNYGYTF. CDR3 DNA sequence: TGTGCCAGCAGTCCCCACGCGGGAACCACTAACTATGGCTACACCTTC. V and J are TRBV28 and TRBJ1-2; no firm D call. V shed 5 bases and J shed 0 bases, with 16 bases lying between them. The CDR3 has 16 residues. Germline CDR1 is MDHEN and CDR2 is SYDVKM.

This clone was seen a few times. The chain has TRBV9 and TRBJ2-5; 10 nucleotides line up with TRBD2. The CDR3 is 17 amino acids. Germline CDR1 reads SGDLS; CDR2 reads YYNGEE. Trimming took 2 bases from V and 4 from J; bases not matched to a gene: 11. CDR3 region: CASSVETGTSAGETQYF. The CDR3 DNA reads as TGTGCCAGCAGCGTGGAGACCGGGACTAGCGCAGGAGAGACCCAGTACTTC.

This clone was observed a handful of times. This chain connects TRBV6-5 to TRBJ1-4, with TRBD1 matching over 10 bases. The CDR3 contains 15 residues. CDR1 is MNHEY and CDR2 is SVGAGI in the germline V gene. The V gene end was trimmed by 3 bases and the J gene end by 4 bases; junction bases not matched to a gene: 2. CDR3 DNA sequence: TGTGCCAGCAGTTATAGGGACAGGGGTAATGAAAAACTGTTTTTT. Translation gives CASSYRDRGNEKLFF.

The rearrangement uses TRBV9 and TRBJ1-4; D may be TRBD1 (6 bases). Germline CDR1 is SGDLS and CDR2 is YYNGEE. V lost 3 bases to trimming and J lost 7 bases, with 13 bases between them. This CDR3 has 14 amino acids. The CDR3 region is CASSAGGLGEKLFF. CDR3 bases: TGTGCCAGCAGCGCGGGGGGCCTGGGTGAAAAACTGTTTTTT.

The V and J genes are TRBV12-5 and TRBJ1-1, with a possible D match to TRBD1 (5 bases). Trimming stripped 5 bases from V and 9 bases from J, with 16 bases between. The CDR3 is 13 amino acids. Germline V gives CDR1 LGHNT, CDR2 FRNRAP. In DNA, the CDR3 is TGTGCTAGTGGTCTACCATACCAGGGTAAAGCTTTCTTT. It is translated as CASGLPYQGKAFF.

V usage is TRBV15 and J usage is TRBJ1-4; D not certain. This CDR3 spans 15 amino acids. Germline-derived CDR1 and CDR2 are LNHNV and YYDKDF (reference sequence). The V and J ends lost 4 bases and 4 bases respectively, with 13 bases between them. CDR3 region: CATSIPGSLNEKLFF. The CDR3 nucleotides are TGTGCCACCAGCATTCCCGGGTCTCTTAATGAAAAACTGTTTTTT.

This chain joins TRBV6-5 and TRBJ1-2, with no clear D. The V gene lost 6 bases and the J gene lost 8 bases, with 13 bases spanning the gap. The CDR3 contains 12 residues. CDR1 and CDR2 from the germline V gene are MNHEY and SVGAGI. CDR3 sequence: CASSTRAVGYTF. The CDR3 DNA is TGTGCCAGCAGCACGCGGGCGGTCGGCTACACCTTC.

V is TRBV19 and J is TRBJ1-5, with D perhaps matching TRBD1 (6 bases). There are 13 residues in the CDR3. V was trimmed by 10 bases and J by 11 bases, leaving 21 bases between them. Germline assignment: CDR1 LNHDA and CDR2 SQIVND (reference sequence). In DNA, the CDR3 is TGTGCCACTCTGGATCAAGGGGGTCGGGCCCAGCATTTT. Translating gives CATLDQGGRAQHF.

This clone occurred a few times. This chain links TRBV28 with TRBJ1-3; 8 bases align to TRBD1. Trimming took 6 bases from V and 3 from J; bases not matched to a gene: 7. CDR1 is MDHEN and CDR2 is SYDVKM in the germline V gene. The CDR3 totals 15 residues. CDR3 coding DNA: TGTGCCAGCAGGACAGGGGAAGGAAGTGGAAACACCATATATTTT. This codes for CASRTGEGSGNTIYF.

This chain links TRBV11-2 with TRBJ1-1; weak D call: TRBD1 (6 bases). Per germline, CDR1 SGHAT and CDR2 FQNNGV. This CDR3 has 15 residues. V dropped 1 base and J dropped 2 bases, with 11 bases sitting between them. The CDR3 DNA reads TGTGCCAGCAGCTTAGGCCCGGACAGAAACACTGAAGCTTTCTTT. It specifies CASSLGPDRNTEAFF.

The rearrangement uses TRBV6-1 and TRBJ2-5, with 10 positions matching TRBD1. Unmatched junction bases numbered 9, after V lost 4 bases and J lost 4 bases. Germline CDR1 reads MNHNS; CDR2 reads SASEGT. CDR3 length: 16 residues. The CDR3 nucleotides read TGTGCCAGCAGTGGAACCGGGACAGGGGTTCGAGAGACCCAGTACTTC. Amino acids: CASSGTGTGVRETQYF.

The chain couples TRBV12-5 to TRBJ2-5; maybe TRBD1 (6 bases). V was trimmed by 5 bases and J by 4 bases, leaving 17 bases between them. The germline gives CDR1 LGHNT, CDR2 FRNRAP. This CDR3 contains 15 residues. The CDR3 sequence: CASGLYPGVPETQYF. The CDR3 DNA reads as TGTGCTAGTGGTCTCTACCCAGGGGTTCCAGAGACCCAGTACTTC.

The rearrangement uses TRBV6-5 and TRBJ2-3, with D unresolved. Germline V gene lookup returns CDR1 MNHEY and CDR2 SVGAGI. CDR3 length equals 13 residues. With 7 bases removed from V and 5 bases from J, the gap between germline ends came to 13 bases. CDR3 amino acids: CASTPGLGDTQYF. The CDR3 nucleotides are TGTGCCAGCACCCCCGGTCTCGGAGATACGCAGTATTTT.

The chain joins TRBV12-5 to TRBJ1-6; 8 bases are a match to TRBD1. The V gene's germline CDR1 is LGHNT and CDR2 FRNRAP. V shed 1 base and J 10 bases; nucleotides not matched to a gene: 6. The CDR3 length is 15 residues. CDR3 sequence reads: CASGLGQGNISPLHF. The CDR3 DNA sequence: TGTGCTAGTGGTTTGGGACAGGGGAATATCTCACCCCTCCACTTT.

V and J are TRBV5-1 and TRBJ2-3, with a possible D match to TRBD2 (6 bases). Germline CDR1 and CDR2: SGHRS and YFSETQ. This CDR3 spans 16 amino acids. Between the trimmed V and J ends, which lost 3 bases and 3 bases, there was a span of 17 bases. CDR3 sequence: CASSSAGSLGTDTQYF. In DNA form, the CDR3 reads TGCGCCAGCAGCTCCGCCGGGAGCTTGGGGACAGATACGCAGTATTTT.

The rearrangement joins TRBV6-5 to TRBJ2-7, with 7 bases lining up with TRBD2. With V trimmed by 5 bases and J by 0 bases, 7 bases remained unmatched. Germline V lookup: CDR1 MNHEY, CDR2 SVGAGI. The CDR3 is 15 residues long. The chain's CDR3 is CASSLGGKSSYEQYF. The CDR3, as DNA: TGTGCCAGCAGTCTCGGGGGGAAAAGCTCCTACGAGCAGTACTTC.

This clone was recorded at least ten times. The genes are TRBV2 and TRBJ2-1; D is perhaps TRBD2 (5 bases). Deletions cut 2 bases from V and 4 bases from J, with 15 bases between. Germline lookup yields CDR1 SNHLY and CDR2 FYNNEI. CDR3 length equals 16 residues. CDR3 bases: TGTGCCAGCAGTGAAAGCGGTGGGAGATATTACAATGAGCAGTTCTTC. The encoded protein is CASSESGGRYYNEQFF.

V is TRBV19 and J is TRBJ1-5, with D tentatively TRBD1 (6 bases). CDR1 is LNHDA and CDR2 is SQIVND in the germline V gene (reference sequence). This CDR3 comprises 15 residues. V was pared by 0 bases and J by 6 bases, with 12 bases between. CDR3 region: CASSIDRGAGQPQHF. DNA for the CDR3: TGTGCCAGTAGTATAGATCGGGGGGCCGGTCAGCCCCAGCATTTT.

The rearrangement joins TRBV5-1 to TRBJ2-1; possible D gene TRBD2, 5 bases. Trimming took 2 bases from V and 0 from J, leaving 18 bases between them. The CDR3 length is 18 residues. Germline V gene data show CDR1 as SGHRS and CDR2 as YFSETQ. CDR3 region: CASSFQGSSASSYNEQFF. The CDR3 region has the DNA TGCGCCAGCAGCTTTCAAGGGAGTAGCGCAAGCTCCTACAATGAGCAGTTCTTC.